The 2 T cell receptor beta chains below all came from one sample that was sequenced in a study of beta chain features in type 1 diabetes. Study-level results: In all four CD4+ subsets, TCRB CDR3 length was significantly, moderately reduced in type 1 diabetes.

No antigen is known for these receptors. Since all of the isolated RNA was reverse transcribed, expressed TCRB transcripts were what got sequenced. This table comes from immunoSEQ multiplex PCR, and its TCRdb copy is limited to in-frame clones, with some not included. The data contain some 330,000 clones, 10% to 15% of them singletons. The sequenced material came from naive CD4+ T cells from blood. The receptors were gathered from a young woman with type 1 diabetes.

This clone appeared a few times. The chain recombines TRBV5-1 with TRBJ2-1, with D unclear. The CDR3 is 13 residues long. V lost 4 bases, J lost 8 bases, and 13 bases lay in between. Germline loops: CDR1 SGHRS, CDR2 YFSETQ. CDR3 DNA sequence: TGCGCCAGCAGCCACAATACCTTGTATGAGCAGTTCTTC. This encodes CASSHNTLYEQFF.

This clone showed up just a few times. The CDR3 coding sequence is TGCGCCAGCAGCTTGGGGGGAGAGTGGGAGCCCCAGCATTTT. This codes for CASSLGGEWEPQHF. This rearrangement joins TRBV5-1 to TRBJ1-5; D gene unclear. This CDR3 is 14 amino acids long. The V end was cut by 0 bases, the J end by 8 bases, with 12 bases between. Germline assignment: CDR1 SGHRS and CDR2 YFSETQ.